The next 17 T cell receptor beta chains were all read from a single sample in a study of blood T cells in healthy people across ages. A sample-barcoded 5' primer and a J-beta primer mix were used in a second PCR of roughly 7 to 11 cycles. TCRdb reprocessed the 5' RACE reads via MiXCR and lists one record per CDR3 protein. Of around 790,000 distinct CDR3 sequences in the sample, approximately 48% were seen once. Sequences were obtained from blood. The receptor set was obtained from a man in his 60s in good health.

The chain is built from TRBV15 and TRBJ2-7, with D tentatively TRBD1 (6 bases). The CDR3 contains 18 residues. Germline CDR1 LNHNV, CDR2 YYDKDF (reference sequence). The ends were cut back, 1 base at V and 5 bases at J, with 24 bases in the middle. The CDR3 sequence is CATSRVGADSALENEQYF. The CDR3 DNA is TGTGCCACCAGCAGAGTTGGAGCGGACAGCGCCCTCGAGAACGAGCAGTACTTC.

The V gene is TRBV2, the J gene TRBJ1-4, with D possibly TRBD1 on 5 matching bases. The CDR3 runs to 15 residues. Trimming cost V 0 bases and J 6 bases, with 11 bases left between them. CDR1 and CDR2 (germline): SNHLY, FYNNEI. CDR3 residues: CASSEALRGDEKLFF. The DNA for the CDR3 is TGTGCCAGCAGTGAAGCGCTTCGGGGGGATGAAAAACTGTTTTTT. Drawing the rest from reference TRBV2 and TRBJ1-4, the complete variable domain is EPEVTQTPSHQVTQMGQEVILRCVPISNHLYFYWYRQILGQKVEFLVSFYNNEISEKSEIFDDQFSVERPDGSNFTLKIRSTKLEDSAMYFCASSEALRGDEKLFFGSGTQLSVL.

This clonotype was counted a few times. The chain is built from TRBV5-5 and TRBJ1-6, with TRBD1 identical over 9 bases. Trimming took 3 bases from V and 7 from J; bases not matched to a gene: 8. The CDR3 spans 16 residues. CDR1 and CDR2 (germline): SGHKS, YYEKEE (reference sequence). This CDR3 reads CASSSWTGAGNSPLHF. The CDR3 DNA is TGTGCCAGCAGCTCTTGGACAGGGGCAGGCAATTCACCCCTCCACTTT.

Only a few counts were recorded for this clonotype. The chain is built from TRBV7-2 and TRBJ2-1, with D maybe TRBD1 (6 bases). The CDR3 loop spans 14 amino acids. V lost 5 bases to trimming and J lost 5 bases, with 13 bases between them. Germline assignment: CDR1 SGHTA and CDR2 FQGNSA. The CDR3 loop is CASSTSRDNNEQFF. The CDR3 DNA reads TGTGCCAGCAGCACTTCCCGGGACAACAATGAGCAGTTCTTC.

DNA for the CDR3: TGTGCCAGCAGCAGTCCCGGGACAGACGCCGAGGCTAATGGCTACACCTTC. Translating gives CASSSPGTDAEANGYTF. The chain employs TRBV7-2 and TRBJ1-2, with 7 bases matching TRBD1. Per the germline V gene, CDR1 is SGHTA and CDR2 is FQGNSA. The CDR3 length is 17 residues. V shed 5 bases, J shed 6 bases, and the junction held 18 bases outside the gene matches.

The table lists this clonotype with a few counts. The chain carries TRBV20-1 and TRBJ2-7, with D perhaps being TRBD1 or TRBD2 (5 bases each). This CDR3 is built from 14 residues. Germline V gene sequence: CDR1 DFQATT, CDR2 SNEGSKA (reference sequence). The V end lost 6 bases, the J end lost 0 bases, and 15 bases lay between the germline ends. CDR3 loop: CSARPGQDSYEQYF. In DNA, the CDR3 is TGCAGTGCCCGGCCGGGGCAGGACTCCTACGAGCAGTACTTC.

Details on this clonotype: The junction and the germline gene differ at one end; a read error may be behind it. V gene TRBV6-1 combines with J gene TRBJ2-5, with TRBD1 matching over 10 bases. This CDR3 has 15 amino acids. Germline-derived CDR1 and CDR2 are MNHNS and SASEGT. The CDR3 sequence: CAGSMGTGVGETQYF. The CDR3 coding sequence is TGTGCCGGCAGTATGGGGACAGGGGTTGGAGAGACCCAGTACTTC.

The chain is built from TRBV7-9 and TRBJ1-5, with no clear D. Trimming stripped 1 base from V and 0 bases from J, with 7 bases between. This CDR3 is 15 amino acids long. The V gene's germline CDR1 is SEHNR and CDR2 FQNEAQ (reference sequence). CDR3 region: CASSLGSDSNQPQHF. DNA of the CDR3: TGTGCCAGCAGCTTAGGGTCAGATAGCAATCAGCCCCAGCATTTT.

This clonotype showed up just once. The junction shows a germline mismatch at one end, possibly a read error. V gene TRBV7-9 combines with J gene TRBJ2-3, with D uncertain. CDR1 SEHNR and CDR2 FQNEAQ come from the germline V gene (reference sequence). The CDR3 is 16 amino acids. CDR3 nucleotides: TGTGCCAGCAGCTTGGGAAACTTGGGTAGCACAGAGACGCAGTATTTT. This sequence encodes CASSLGNLGSTETQYF.

V usage is TRBV10-3 and J usage is TRBJ2-5, with D maybe TRBD1 (6 bases). Germline CDR1 is ENHRY and CDR2 is SYGVKD. The CDR3 runs to 13 residues. With 4 bases removed from V and 1 base from J, the gap between germline ends came to 7 bases. CDR3 sequence (DNA): TGTGCCATCAGTGGGGACATCCAAGAGACCCAGTACTTC. This sequence encodes CAISGDIQETQYF.

The chain employs TRBV9 and TRBJ2-1; 12 bases match TRBD2. The CDR3 has 17 residues. The ends lost 4 bases at V and 4 bases at J; junction bases unmatched: 9. The germline V gene encodes CDR1 SGDLS and CDR2 YYNGEE. CDR3 nucleotide sequence: TGTGCCAGCAGCTCCCGGAACCTAGCGGGGGGGTACAATGAGCAGTTCTTC. This translates into CASSSRNLAGGYNEQFF.

The chain couples TRBV3-1 to TRBJ2-5; TRBD2 is a possible D gene (5 bases). The ends were cut back, 4 bases at V and 0 bases at J, with 15 bases in the middle. The CDR3 consists of 16 residues. In germline, CDR1 is LGHDT, CDR2 YNNKEL (reference sequence). CDR3 in DNA: TGTGCCAGCAGCCGAACTGGGAGTGGGAACCAAGAGACCCAGTACTTC. It yields the protein CASSRTGSGNQETQYF.

The chain has TRBV10-3 and TRBJ1-2; tentatively, D is TRBD1 (5 bases). The germline V gene encodes CDR1 ENHRY and CDR2 SYGVKD. There are 14 residues in the CDR3. Trimming took 7 bases from V and 7 from J, leaving 19 bases between them. CDR3 nucleotides: TGTGCCATCACCGGGACGGTCCAGTCTTCTGGCTACACCTTC. The encoded protein is CAITGTVQSSGYTF.

The chain recombines TRBV27 with TRBJ2-4; 9 nucleotides agree with TRBD1. Gene TRBJ2-7 matches the end of the DNA better, so the J call may be wrong. CDR1 and CDR2 from the germline V gene are MNHEY and SMNVEV (reference sequence). CDR3 length: 14 residues. DNA of the CDR3: TGTGCCAGCAAACGGGACAGGGTCTCCTACGAGCAGTACTTC. Protein: CASKRDRVSYEQYF.

This chain joins TRBV28 and TRBJ1-2, with TRBD1 matching 8 bases. The germline gives CDR1 MDHEN, CDR2 SYDVKM. V trimming: 8 bases; J trimming: 5 bases; junction bases outside the gene matches: 7. This CDR3 comprises 13 residues. The chain's CDR3 is CASGLQGGYGYTF. CDR3 nucleotides: TGTGCCAGCGGATTACAGGGGGGTTATGGCTACACCTTC.

Worth noting for this clonotype: The junction departs from germline at one end; a sequencing error may be responsible. V gene TRBV11-3 combines with J gene TRBJ1-1; D is ambiguous. The CDR3 extends over 13 amino acids. Germline V gene lookup returns CDR1 SGHNT and CDR2 YENEEA. This CDR3 reads CACSLGSTPEAFF. CDR3 DNA: TGTGCCTGCAGCCTGGGGTCGACCCCTGAAGCTTTCTTT.

The chain carries TRBV12-3 or TRBV12-4 and TRBJ1-1; no reliable D call. The CDR3 covers 13 residues. Trimming cost V 7 bases and J 1 base, with 10 bases left between them. The CDR3 DNA reads as TGTGCCAGCACTCCGGATCCGAACACTGAAGCTTTCTTT. Protein: CASTPDPNTEAFF.